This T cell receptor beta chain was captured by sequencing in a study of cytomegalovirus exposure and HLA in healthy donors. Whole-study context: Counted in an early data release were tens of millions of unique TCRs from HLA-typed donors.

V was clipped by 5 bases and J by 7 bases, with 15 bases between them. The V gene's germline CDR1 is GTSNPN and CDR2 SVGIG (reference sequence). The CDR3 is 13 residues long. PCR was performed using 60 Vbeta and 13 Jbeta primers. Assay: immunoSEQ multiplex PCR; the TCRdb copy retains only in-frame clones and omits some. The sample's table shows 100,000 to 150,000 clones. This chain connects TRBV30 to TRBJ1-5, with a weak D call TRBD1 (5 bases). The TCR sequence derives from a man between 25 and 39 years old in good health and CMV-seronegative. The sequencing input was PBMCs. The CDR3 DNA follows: TGTGCCTGGGGTCGCAGGGTGGACCAGCCCCAGCATTTT. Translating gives CAWGRRVDQPQHF.